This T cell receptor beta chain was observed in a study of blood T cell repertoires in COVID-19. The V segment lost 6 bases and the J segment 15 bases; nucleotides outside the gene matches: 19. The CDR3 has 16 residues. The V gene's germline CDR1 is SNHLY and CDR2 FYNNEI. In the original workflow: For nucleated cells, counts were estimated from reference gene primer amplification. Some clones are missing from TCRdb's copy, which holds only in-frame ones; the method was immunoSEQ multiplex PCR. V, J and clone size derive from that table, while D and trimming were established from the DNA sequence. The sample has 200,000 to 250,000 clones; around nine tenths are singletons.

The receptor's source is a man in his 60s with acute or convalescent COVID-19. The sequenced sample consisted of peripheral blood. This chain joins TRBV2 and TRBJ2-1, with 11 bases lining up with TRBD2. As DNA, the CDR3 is TGTGCCAGCAGGGGGCTAGCGGGGGGCCCCAAATCAATGAGGTTCTTC. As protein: CASRGLAGGPKSMRFF.